One and the same sample provided the 31 T cell receptor beta chains below, sequenced in a study of Ad26.COV2.S vaccination and SARS-CoV-2 variants. The data were produced by immunoSEQ multiplex PCR, yet TCRdb's version contains in-frame clones alone and is incomplete. The profile shows 250,000 to 300,000 clones, about 90% of them singletons. Documented treatment: roughly 19 received Ad26.COV2.S at low or high dose, single or two shots; about 5 received placebo; per-sample allocation not given. The samples were gathered on day 63 after the first injection of vaccine or placebo. Sequencing was performed on peripheral blood, taken in a trial of Ad26.COV2.S vaccine versus placebo. These receptors were obtained from a person between 18 and 60 years old who received the Ad26.COV2.S COVID-19 vaccine or a placebo.

The rearrangement joins TRBV3-1 (or the pseudogene TRBV3-2) to TRBJ2-7; 10 bases map to TRBD1. This CDR3 contains 15 residues. The trim removed 1 base at V and 5 bases at J, leaving 5 bases unmatched. Germline assignment: CDR1 LGHDT and CDR2 YNNKEL (reference sequence). The CDR3 DNA follows: TGTGCCAGCAGCCAAGCCGGGACAGGGGTCCACGAGCAGTACTTC. Translating gives CASSQAGTGVHEQYF.

The V gene is TRBV2, the J gene TRBJ2-7; D not certain. Germline V gene lookup returns CDR1 SNHLY and CDR2 FYNNEI. The CDR3 is made up of 15 amino acids. V dropped 7 bases and J dropped 0 bases, with 16 bases sitting between them. The CDR3 region has the DNA TGTGCCAGCACACCACCAGGCGGCTCCTCCTACGAGCAGTACTTC. It translates to CASTPPGGSSYEQYF.

The V gene is TRBV29-1, the J gene TRBJ2-6; D not resolved. The CDR3 sequence is 16 residues long. V lost 4 bases to trimming and J lost 0 bases, with 13 bases between them. The germline V gene has CDR1 SQVTM and CDR2 ANQGSEA. The CDR3 here is CSVGAAPLSGANVLTF. The CDR3, as DNA: TGCAGCGTTGGAGCAGCTCCCCTCTCTGGGGCCAACGTCCTGACTTTC.

This chain connects TRBV19 to TRBJ1-2; D possibly corresponds to TRBD1 (5 bases). Germline V lookup: CDR1 LNHDA, CDR2 SQIVND (reference sequence). The CDR3 is made up of 14 amino acids. Trimming pared 2 bases from V and 4 bases from J, leaving 11 bases between. The CDR3 is CASSIQGSFYGYTF. In nucleotides, the CDR3 is TGTGCCAGTAGTATACAGGGCTCGTTCTATGGCTACACCTTC.

The chain is built from TRBV19 and TRBJ2-3; the D gene could be TRBD1 or TRBD2 (5 bases each). V was shortened by 5 bases and J by 0 bases, with 9 bases between the two germline ends. The CDR3 has 14 amino acids. CDR1 is LNHDA, CDR2 SQIVND, per germline (reference sequence). CDR3 sequence reads: CASSLRDSTDTQYF. The CDR3 nucleotides read TGTGCCAGTAGTCTCCGGGACAGCACAGATACGCAGTATTTT.

This clone was seen more than once but under ten times. The rearrangement links TRBV19 to TRBJ1-2, with 8 bases aligning to TRBD1. Unmatched junction bases numbered 9, after V lost 9 bases and J lost 3 bases. The CDR3 extends over 14 amino acids. The germline CDR1 and CDR2 sequences are LNHDA and SQIVND (reference sequence). Here the CDR3 reads CASRTGLGHYGYTF. The CDR3 DNA follows: TGTGCCAGCCGGACAGGGTTGGGACACTATGGCTACACCTTC.

The chain employs TRBV7-9 and TRBJ1-4; perhaps TRBD1 as D (5 bases). The germline V gene encodes CDR1 SEHNR and CDR2 FQNEAQ (reference sequence). The V gene lost 9 bases and the J gene lost 6 bases, with 11 bases spanning the gap. The length of the CDR3 is 12 residues. The CDR3 sequence: CASTQGYEKLFF. The DNA for the CDR3 is TGTGCCAGTACCCAGGGATATGAAAAACTGTTTTTT.

By sample fraction, this clone is medium-sized. Additional DNA sequences in this sample encode the identical CDR3. The V call is TRBV13, the J call TRBJ2-7, with 10 bases aligning to TRBD2. Germline V lookup: CDR1 PRHDT, CDR2 FYEKMQ (reference sequence). V lost 4 bases to trimming and J lost 2 bases; unmatched junction nucleotides: 2. CDR3 length equals 14 residues. The CDR3 bases are TGTGCCAGCAGCTCTAGCGGGAGCACCTACGAGCAGTACTTC. Its translation: CASSSSGSTYEQYF.

V is TRBV5-1 and J is TRBJ2-6; no definite D call. Germline V gene data show CDR1 as SGHRS and CDR2 as YFSETQ. The CDR3 runs 15 residues. V was trimmed by 5 bases and J by 2 bases, leaving 11 bases between them. CDR3: CASSRFSTGANVLTF. DNA for the CDR3: TGCGCCAGCAGTCGGTTTTCCACTGGGGCCAACGTCCTGACTTTC.

The chain is built from TRBV21-1 and TRBJ2-7; TRBD1, the table's D call, lacks a check against the DNA. TRBV21-1 is a recognized pseudogene. The CDR3 spans 15 residues. The CDR3 DNA follows: TGTGCCAGCAGCAAAAAGAGAAACAGCTCCTACGAGCAGTACTTC. The encoded protein is CASSKKRNSSYEQYF.

The V and J genes are TRBV5-1 and TRBJ1-1; TRBD1 matches at 10 bases. The germline CDR1 and CDR2 sequences are SGHRS and YFSETQ. The V segment lost 5 bases and the J segment 1 base; nucleotides outside the gene matches: 5. This CDR3 has 15 amino acids. In nucleotides, the CDR3 is TGCGCCAGCAGTTTGACAGGGGGCGGGAACACTGAAGCTTTCTTT. Protein: CASSLTGGGNTEAFF.

This rearrangement joins TRBV6-2 or TRBV6-3 to TRBJ1-2, with TRBD1 matching over 8 bases. CDR3 length: 13 residues. Germline CDR1 reads MNHEY; CDR2 reads SVGEGT. V dropped 6 bases and J dropped 2; count of bases not matched to a gene: 2. The CDR3 loop is CASSRQGNYGYTF. The CDR3 DNA reads TGTGCCAGCAGCCGACAGGGGAACTATGGCTACACCTTC.

This chain links TRBV5-4 with TRBJ1-1; D is possibly TRBD1 (5 bases). Germline loops: CDR1 SGHNT, CDR2 YYREEE (reference sequence). Trimming cost V 0 bases and J 1 base, with 16 bases left between them. The length of the CDR3 is 17 residues. The CDR3 is CASSLGTGGKANTEAFF. CDR3 DNA sequence: TGTGCCAGCAGCTTGGGGACGGGGGGGAAGGCGAACACTGAAGCTTTCTTT.

The table lists this clone with a few counts. V is TRBV27 and J is TRBJ2-2, with D possibly matching TRBD2 (6 bases). The V and J ends lost 3 bases and 3 bases respectively, with 11 bases between them. Germline loops: CDR1 MNHEY, CDR2 SMNVEV (reference sequence). The CDR3 spans 15 residues. CDR3 residues: CASSFRREYTGELFF. The CDR3 DNA sequence: TGTGCCAGCAGTTTTCGGAGGGAGTACACCGGGGAGCTGTTTTTT.

The V and J genes are TRBV9 and TRBJ2-1; 10 bases are a match to TRBD2. V dropped 4 bases and J dropped 1; count of bases not matched to a gene: 2. The CDR3 runs 15 residues. In germline, CDR1 is SGDLS, CDR2 YYNGEE. The CDR3 region has the DNA TGTGCCAGCAGCCGGACTAGCGGATCCTACAATGAGCAGTTCTTC. This gives the protein CASSRTSGSYNEQFF.

V usage is TRBV18 and J usage is TRBJ2-1; D is possibly TRBD2 (5 bases). The CDR3 sequence is 13 residues long. Germline V gene lookup returns CDR1 KGHSH and CDR2 LQKENI. Deletions cut 0 bases from V and 5 bases from J, with 5 bases between. The CDR3: CASSPPRDNEQFF. Here the CDR3 DNA reads TGTGCCAGCTCACCACCGAGGGACAATGAGCAGTTCTTC.

The genes are TRBV12-3 or TRBV12-4 and TRBJ2-7; D call uncertain. The V gene lost 1 base and the J gene lost 2 bases, with 6 bases spanning the gap. This CDR3 contains 13 residues. The DNA for the CDR3 is TGTGCCAGCAGTTTAGTCGGTACCTACGAGCAGTACTTC. It encodes CASSLVGTYEQYF.

This clone came up a few times. This chain joins TRBV19 and TRBJ2-7; 9 bases are shared with TRBD1. This CDR3 spans 14 amino acids. Trimming took 8 bases from V and 2 from J; bases not matched to a gene: 7. Germline V gives CDR1 LNHDA, CDR2 SQIVND (reference sequence). CDR3 residues: CASGPGQGPYEQYF. As DNA, the CDR3 is TGTGCCAGTGGACCGGGACAGGGTCCCTACGAGCAGTACTTC.

This clone was seen a single time. The genes are TRBV9 and TRBJ2-1, with D perhaps being TRBD1 or TRBD2 (5 bases each). The CDR3 loop spans 17 amino acids. Trimming stripped 0 bases from V and 0 bases from J, with 13 bases between. CDR1 SGDLS and CDR2 YYNGEE come from the germline V gene. CDR3 in DNA: TGTGCCAGCAGCGTAGACGTTGCAGGGAGCTCCTACAATGAGCAGTTCTTC. Its protein is CASSVDVAGSSYNEQFF.

V usage is TRBV13 and J usage is TRBJ1-2; 8 bases map to TRBD1. Germline lookup yields CDR1 PRHDT and CDR2 FYEKMQ (reference sequence). With V trimmed by 6 bases and J by 4 bases, 4 bases remained unmatched. The CDR3 totals 13 residues. The CDR3: CASRHTGGYGYTF. In nucleotides, the CDR3 is TGTGCCAGCAGGCACACAGGGGGCTATGGCTACACCTTC.

This clone occurred a few times. The chain links TRBV5-6 to TRBJ2-1; TRBD2 aligns across 9 bases. The J segment lost 2 bases and the V segment lost 1 base, leaving 7 bases of the junction unmatched. The germline V gene has CDR1 SGHDT and CDR2 YYEEEE. CDR3 length equals 17 residues. CDR3 bases: TGTGCCAGCAGCTTGTTTCTGACTAGCGGAACCTACAATGAGCAGTTCTTC. It yields the protein CASSLFLTSGTYNEQFF.

The chain links TRBV21-1 to TRBJ2-3; the table calls TRBD2, which could not be checked here. TRBV21-1 is recorded as a pseudogene. The CDR3 length is 14 residues. CDR3 nucleotides: TGTGCCAGCCCTAGACGGGGGGATGCAGATACGCAGTATTTT. Its protein is CASPRRGDADTQYF.

The chain recombines TRBV7-2 with TRBJ2-7; tentative D call: TRBD1 (6 bases). The length of the CDR3 is 15 residues. Looked up from germline, CDR1 is SGHTA and CDR2 is FQGNSA. V dropped 0 bases and J dropped 6 bases, with 15 bases sitting between them. The CDR3 bases are TGTGCCAGCAGCTTAGCGGGGGCCTATCGAGGCGAGCAGTACTTC. It encodes CASSLAGAYRGEQYF.

CDR3 residues: CASTHPYLVNYGYTF. The CDR3 nucleotides read TGTGCCAGCACCCACCCCTATTTAGTTAACTATGGCTACACCTTC. The J gene is TRBJ1-2, the V gene TRBV11-3, with D uncertain. Germline V lookup: CDR1 SGHNT, CDR2 YENEEA. The CDR3 is 15 amino acids. With 7 bases removed from V and 1 base from J, the gap between germline ends came to 16 bases.

V and J are TRBV3-1 (or the pseudogene TRBV3-2) and TRBJ1-5; TRBD1 agrees at 8 bases. The germline V gene has CDR1 LGHDT and CDR2 YNNKEL (reference sequence). Trimming removed 3 bases from V and 6 bases from J; junction bases left unmatched: 4. The CDR3 totals 14 residues. CDR3 residues: CASSHATGGQPQHF. The CDR3 DNA sequence: TGTGCCAGCAGCCACGCTACAGGGGGTCAGCCCCAGCATTTT.

This clone was seen more than once but under ten times. The V call is TRBV4-1, the J call TRBJ1-2; D unresolved. Germline V lookup: CDR1 MGHRA, CDR2 YSYEKL. V shed 4 bases and J shed 7 bases, with 10 bases lying between them. This CDR3 comprises 12 residues. CDR3 nucleotide sequence: TGCGCCAGCAGCCGGGCGGCTGGTGGCTACACCTTC. Amino acids: CASSRAAGGYTF.

This chain joins TRBV28 and TRBJ2-7, with D possibly matching TRBD1 (6 bases). The CDR3 runs 14 residues. CDR1 is MDHEN and CDR2 is SYDVKM in the germline V gene. The V and J ends lost 6 bases and 4 bases respectively, with 16 bases between them. The CDR3 sequence: CASSRPDRLYEQYF. Here the CDR3 DNA reads TGTGCCAGCAGCCGCCCGGACAGACTATACGAGCAGTACTTC.

The chain recombines TRBV5-4 with TRBJ1-3; D unclear. V lost 1 base to trimming and J lost 0 bases, with 8 bases between them. This CDR3 region has 15 residues. Per germline, CDR1 SGHNT and CDR2 YYREEE (reference sequence). CDR3 bases: TGTGCCAGCAGCTTGCGGCCGAACTCTGGAAACACCATATATTTT. Residues: CASSLRPNSGNTIYF.

V gene TRBV7-3 combines with J gene TRBJ2-2, with D hard to call. The CDR3 length is 12 residues. Germline V CDR1 and CDR2: SGHTA, FQGTGA. Trimming stripped 4 bases from V and 7 bases from J, with 7 bases between. The CDR3 nucleotides are TGTGCCAGCAGCTCCGAAATCGGGGAGCTGTTTTTT. Translation gives CASSSEIGELFF.

CDR3 sequence: CASSIGNQETQYF. The DNA for the CDR3 is TGTGCCAGTAGTATAGGTAACCAAGAGACCCAGTACTTC. This rearrangement joins TRBV19 to TRBJ2-5; no clear D gene. V lost 1 base to trimming and J lost 0 bases, with 3 bases between them. The germline V gene encodes CDR1 LNHDA and CDR2 SQIVND (reference sequence). There are 13 residues in the CDR3.

This chain links TRBV7-9 with TRBJ2-3, with D unclear. V lost 5 bases, J lost 1 base, and 22 bases lay in between. The germline CDR1 and CDR2 sequences are SEHNR and FQNEAQ (reference sequence). This CDR3 comprises 18 residues. The CDR3 protein is CASSRYQNSIYGTDTQYF. CDR3 DNA: TGTGCCAGCAGCCGATATCAGAATAGCATATACGGCACAGATACGCAGTATTTT.